Listed below are T cell receptor beta chains from one sample, sequenced in a study of T cell responses to AZD1222 COVID-19 vaccine. The assay was immunoSEQ multiplex PCR, and TCRdb's table has in-frame clones only and misses some. Here the sample spans some 130,000 clones, over 75% being singletons. The source material was peripheral blood, sampled on day 0 of MenACWY control vaccination. These receptors were collected from an adult in good health. Both conserved end residues are part of each CDR3. D genes are given only for firm matches. Rows may omit the clone size; those that give it use once, few, many or a size class.

v_call	d_call	j_call	clone_size	cdr3_aa	cdr3_nt
TRBV18	.	TRBJ2-6	.	CASSPVSSGANVLTF	TGTGCCAGCTCACCAGTCAGCTCTGGGGCCAACGTCCTGACTTTC
TRBV11-1	.	TRBJ2-1	.	CASSGGTVEGGNEQFF	TGTGCCAGCAGCGGGGGGACCGTGGAAGGTGGGAATGAGCAGTTCTTC
TRBV3-1/TRBV3-2	.	TRBJ1-1	.	CASSPRDSTEAFF	TGTGCCAGCAGCCCACGTGACAGCACTGAAGCTTTCTTT
TRBV29-1	.	TRBJ2-6	.	CSVEAGDSSGANVLTF	TGCAGCGTTGAAGCGGGGGATAGCTCTGGGGCCAACGTCCTGACTTTC
TRBV28	.	TRBJ1-2	.	CASSLISYGYTF	TGTGCCAGCAGTTTAATCTCCTATGGCTACACCTTC
TRBV6-1	TRBD2	TRBJ2-3	once	CASSEVAGATDTQYF	TGTGCCAGCAGTGAAGTAGCGGGGGCCACAGATACGCAGTATTTT
TRBV10-3	.	TRBJ1-3	.	CAIRESGGNTIYF	TGTGCCATCAGAGAGTCGGGGGGAAACACCATATATTTT
TRBV19	.	TRBJ2-1	.	CASSISWSGNEQFF	TGTGCCAGTAGTATATCATGGTCGGGCAATGAGCAGTTCTTC
TRBV6-5	.	TRBJ2-3	.	CASSLTNPRDTQYF	TGTGCCAGCAGTCTCACAAACCCCCGGGATACGCAGTATTTT
TRBV24-1	.	TRBJ1-1	.	CATSDFGGRRAFF	TGTGCCACCAGTGATTTTGGGGGGCGCCGAGCTTTCTTT
TRBV9	.	TRBJ2-7	.	CASSSSGGVSGSFYEQYF	TGTGCCAGCAGCTCATCTGGAGGTGTGAGCGGCTCATTCTACGAGCAGTACTTC
TRBV2	.	TRBJ1-1	.	CASSDFGRNTEAFF	TGTGCCAGCAGTGATTTCGGGCGAAACACTGAAGCTTTCTTT
TRBV18	.	TRBJ1-5	.	CASSPYGGNSNQPQHF	TGTGCCAGCTCACCATACGGAGGGAATAGCAATCAGCCCCAGCATTTT
TRBV19	TRBD1	TRBJ1-2	.	CASSIVVRGRGGYTF	TGTGCCAGTAGTATTGTCGTCAGGGGGCGCGGTGGCTACACCTTC
TRBV5-8	.	TRBJ1-5	.	CASSQDGDSNQPQHF	TGTGCCAGCAGCCAGGACGGAGACAGCAATCAGCCCCAGCATTTT
TRBV24-1	TRBD2	TRBJ2-2	.	CATSDPPRVAGDTGELFF	TGTGCCACCAGTGATCCCCCCAGGGTAGCGGGAGACACCGGGGAGCTGTTTTTT
TRBV6-5	.	TRBJ1-1	.	CASSPGWGEAFF	TGTGCCAGCAGCCCAGGGTGGGGTGAAGCTTTCTTT
TRBV5-8	.	TRBJ2-5	few	CASARVGETQYF	TGTGCCAGCGCCAGGGTCGGCGAGACCCAGTACTTC
TRBV5-1	TRBD2	TRBJ2-1	.	CASSLGSGLAGVRSYNEQFF	TGCGCCAGCAGCTTGGGGTCCGGACTAGCGGGAGTTCGCTCCTACAATGAGCAGTTCTTC
TRBV27	TRBD2	TRBJ2-7	.	CASSPLGTSGRALEQYF	TGTGCCAGCAGTCCTCTGGGGACTAGCGGGAGGGCGCTCGAGCAGTACTTC